The clone carrying this TCR beta chain was seen only once. Authors' processing steps: Reference gene primer amplification yielded estimated nucleated cell counts. Measured with immunoSEQ multiplex PCR; TCRdb has only the in-frame clones, and not every one. Clone size and V and J calls were adopted from that table, with D and trimming inferred from the DNA. The sample gives more than 95,000 clones, under 85% of which show up once; approximately 10% is in the top ten. The data were obtained in a study of blood T cell repertoires in COVID-19. Study background: Spain, Italy and the United States supplied samples that represented acute and convalescent COVID-19. PBMCs, B-cell-depleted T cells, or T cells were the source of the cDNA or gDNA that made up the material.

Germline CDR1 LGHNA, CDR2 YNFKEQ. After removal of 1 base from V and 6 bases from J, the junction contained 2 bases not matched to a gene. The CDR3 is made up of 14 amino acids. This clonotype was sampled from a man between 60 and 70 years old with acute or convalescent COVID-19. This chain links TRBV4-2 with TRBJ1-1; 10 bases are shared with TRBD1. The sequencing sample was made of peripheral blood. For the CDR3, the DNA is TGTGCCAGCAGCCAAGGCGGGACAGGGGCTGAAGCTTTCTTT. This encodes CASSQGGTGAEAFF.